The 27 T cell receptor beta chains below come from one sample, sequenced in a study of blood T cell repertoires in COVID-19. TCRdb's copy holds only in-frame clones and misses some; the assay was immunoSEQ multiplex PCR. The sample carries approximately 270,000 clones, approximately 90% recorded once. The specimen sequenced was peripheral blood. These receptors all come from a man aged 18 to 35 with active or convalescent COVID-19.

J is TRBJ2-3 and V is TRBV7-9, with D possibly matching TRBD2 (6 bases). The V gene's germline CDR1 is SEHNR and CDR2 FQNEAQ (reference sequence). This CDR3 contains 14 residues. V was cut by 1 base and J by 2 bases, with 7 bases left in between. In DNA, the CDR3 is TGTGCCAGCAGCTTAGTAGCGGCCACAGATACGCAGTATTTT. Encoded protein: CASSLVAATDTQYF.

The genes are TRBV9 and TRBJ1-5, with 7 bases matching TRBD1. Germline trimming cut 3 bases from V and 1 base from J; bases unmatched to any gene: 1. CDR3 length: 14 residues. CDR1 is SGDLS and CDR2 is YYNGEE in the germline V gene. The CDR3 here is CASSEQGSNQPQHF. Here the CDR3 DNA reads TGTGCCAGCAGCGAACAGGGGAGCAATCAGCCCCAGCATTTT. The complete variable domain, with remaining parts taken from reference TRBV9 and TRBJ1-5, reads DSGVTQTPKHLITATGQRVTLRCSPRSGDLSVYWYQQSLDQGLQFLIQYYNGEERAKGNILERFSAQQFPDLHSELNLSSLELGDSALYFCASSEQGSNQPQHFGDGTRLSIL.

The rearrangement links TRBV12-5 to TRBJ1-2; maybe TRBD1 (6 bases). V lost 4 bases, J lost 4 bases, and 13 bases lay in between. This CDR3 comprises 14 residues. From germline, CDR1 is LGHNT and CDR2 FRNRAP. CDR3 sequence (DNA): TGTGCTAGTGGTTGGGCCGACAGGATCTATGGCTACACCTTC. It encodes CASGWADRIYGYTF.

This chain uses TRBV19 with TRBJ1-1; possibly TRBD1 for D (6 bases). This CDR3 region has 12 residues. V lost 6 bases, J lost 11 bases, and 16 bases lay in between. From germline, CDR1 is LNHDA and CDR2 SQIVND (reference sequence). CDR3 nucleotides: TGTGCCAGTAGCAAGACAGGCGAAAATGCTTTCTTT. It specifies CASSKTGENAFF.

The count of this clone is one. This chain connects TRBV19 to TRBJ1-1, with a weak D call TRBD1 (6 bases). The CDR3 has 15 residues. Deletions cut 1 base from V and 1 base from J, with 10 bases between. Germline CDR1 LNHDA, CDR2 SQIVND (reference sequence). The CDR3 region is CASSIGRGANTEAFF. In DNA form, the CDR3 reads TGTGCCAGTAGTATAGGCCGGGGGGCGAACACTGAAGCTTTCTTT.

The chain recombines TRBV7-8 with TRBJ1-1, with D hard to call. The CDR3 sequence is 15 residues long. Germline V gene data show CDR1 as SGHVS and CDR2 as FQNEAQ. The ends were cut back, 5 bases at V and 4 bases at J, with 17 bases in the middle. The CDR3 DNA is TGTGCCAGCAGCCCCCGGGAGGGTTCGACCACTGAAGCTTTCTTT. Translated: CASSPREGSTTEAFF.

V gene TRBV7-2 combines with J gene TRBJ2-2, with a possible D match to TRBD2 (5 bases). V dropped 6 bases and J dropped 5 bases, with 16 bases sitting between them. Germline V lookup: CDR1 SGHTA, CDR2 FQGNSA. The length of the CDR3 is 15 residues. As DNA, the CDR3 is TGTGCCAGCAGAATAGAAGGTAGCGCGACCGGGGAGCTGTTTTTT. It encodes CASRIEGSATGELFF.

The rearrangement uses TRBV4-3 and TRBJ2-1, with TRBD2 matching over 7 bases. Germline V lookup: CDR1 LGHNA, CDR2 YSLEER. This CDR3 is 17 amino acids long. V lost 0 bases to trimming and J lost 5 bases; unmatched junction nucleotides: 10. The CDR3 loop reads CASSQDLGRGGNNEQFF. CDR3 nucleotides: TGCGCCAGCAGCCAAGATCTGGGGCGGGGAGGGAACAATGAGCAGTTCTTC.

This chain joins TRBV9 and TRBJ2-3; D possibly corresponds to TRBD2 (6 bases). CDR3 size: 18 residues. V was cut by 0 bases and J by 2 bases, with 19 bases left in between. Germline assignment: CDR1 SGDLS and CDR2 YYNGEE. The CDR3 region is CASSVEIGTPLFTDTQYF. The CDR3 region has the DNA TGTGCCAGCAGCGTAGAAATCGGGACTCCGCTTTTCACAGATACGCAGTATTTT.

The chain recombines TRBV9 with TRBJ2-7; TRBD1 agrees at 7 bases. J gave up 4 bases and V 4 bases, and 14 bases lay outside the gene matches. The CDR3 sequence is 16 residues long. Germline loops: CDR1 SGDLS, CDR2 YYNGEE. DNA for the CDR3: TGTGCCAGCAGCCCGCAAACCGGGACAGACGCGTACGAGCAGTACTTC. It yields the protein CASSPQTGTDAYEQYF.

The rearrangement uses TRBV15 and TRBJ1-4; TRBD1 agrees at 10 bases. The CDR3 sequence is 15 residues long. The V gene end was trimmed by 4 bases and the J gene end by 8 bases; junction bases not matched to a gene: 7. Per the germline V gene, CDR1 is LNHNV and CDR2 is YYDKDF (reference sequence). DNA for the CDR3: TGTGCCACCAGCACAGCCGGGACAGGGGTCGAAAAACTGTTTTTT. The encoded protein is CATSTAGTGVEKLFF.

The CDR3 region is CASNNPPYNEQFF. Here the CDR3 DNA reads TGTGCCAGCAACAACCCCCCCTACAATGAGCAGTTCTTC. This rearrangement joins TRBV2 to TRBJ2-1; no firm D call. The germline gives CDR1 SNHLY, CDR2 FYNNEI. Trimming took off 7 bases at V and 2 bases at J, with 9 bases between the two ends. This CDR3 is 13 amino acids long.

The chain has TRBV18 and TRBJ2-3; D gene uncertain. V was clipped by 8 bases and J by 5 bases, with 14 bases between them. CDR1 and CDR2 from the germline V gene are KGHSH and LQKENI. This CDR3 has 13 amino acids. The CDR3 bases are TGTGCCAGCACCCTCTCTAAGAAAGATACGCAGTATTTT. It translates to CASTLSKKDTQYF.

V and J are TRBV3-1 (or the pseudogene TRBV3-2) and TRBJ2-7; TRBD2 might be the D (7 bases). Germline CDR1 reads LGHDT; CDR2 reads YNNKEL (reference sequence). The length of the CDR3 is 17 residues. Trimming cost V 0 bases and J 3 bases, with 18 bases left between them. The CDR3 region is CASSQDRQGRGNYEQYF. CDR3 DNA: TGTGCCAGCAGCCAAGACCGACAAGGGAGGGGGAACTACGAGCAGTACTTC.

The chain has TRBV11-3 and TRBJ2-5; 11 bases are a match to TRBD1. The CDR3 totals 15 residues. V lost 4 bases and J lost 6; bases outside the gene matches: 7. Germline V lookup: CDR1 SGHNT, CDR2 YENEEA. The CDR3: CASSSPGQGGQTQYF. The CDR3 DNA follows: TGTGCCAGCAGCTCACCGGGACAGGGGGGACAGACCCAGTACTTC.

The chain combines TRBV27 with TRBJ2-7; 7 bases agree with TRBD1. In germline, CDR1 is MNHEY, CDR2 SMNVEV (reference sequence). The trim removed 5 bases at V and 5 bases at J, leaving 6 bases unmatched. This CDR3 has 13 amino acids. This chain's CDR3 is CASSNPGGDEQYF. DNA for the CDR3: TGTGCCAGCAGTAACCCAGGGGGTGACGAGCAGTACTTC.

The CDR3 protein is CASSSPNTYEQYF. For the CDR3, the DNA is TGTGCCAGCAGCTCCCCGAACACCTACGAGCAGTACTTC. V and J are TRBV7-2 and TRBJ2-7; D gene ambiguous. CDR1 and CDR2 (germline): SGHTA, FQGNSA. The CDR3 extends over 13 amino acids. Trimming left V 4 bases short and J 2 bases short, with 9 bases between. Full variable domain (outside the CDR3, taken from reference TRBV7-2 and TRBJ2-7): GAGVSQSPSNKVTEKGKDVELRCDPISGHTALYWYRQSLGQGLEFLIYFQGNSAPDKSGLPSDRFSAERTGGSVSTLTIQRTQQEDSAVYLCASSSPNTYEQYFGPGTRLTVT.

This clone came up once. The V gene is TRBV30, the J gene TRBJ1-1; D possibly corresponds to TRBD1 (5 bases). Germline loops: CDR1 GTSNPN, CDR2 SVGIG (reference sequence). V lost 0 bases to trimming and J lost 4 bases, with 15 bases between them. The CDR3 is made up of 15 amino acids. The CDR3 here is CAWSVSGTGSTEAFF. The DNA for the CDR3 is TGTGCCTGGAGTGTTAGCGGGACTGGGAGCACTGAAGCTTTCTTT.

J is TRBJ2-7 and V is TRBV14, with a tentative D call TRBD1 (6 bases). CDR3 length: 15 residues. Germline V gives CDR1 SGHDN, CDR2 FVKESK. Trimming took off 4 bases at V and 2 bases at J, with 15 bases between the two ends. CDR3 sequence (DNA): TGTGCCAGCAGCCCGGCCGGGACACCCGCCTACGAGCAGTACTTC. Its protein is CASSPAGTPAYEQYF.

CDR3 DNA: TGTGCCAGCAGTGAGTCGAGTCAGGGGATTCCCAAAAACATTCAGTACTTC. It is translated as CASSESSQGIPKNIQYF. The chain combines TRBV25-1 with TRBJ2-4; D is perhaps TRBD1 (6 bases). The CDR3 spans 17 residues. The ends were cut back, 3 bases at V and 2 bases at J, with 17 bases in the middle. Per the germline V gene, CDR1 is MGHDK and CDR2 is SYGVNS.

The chain links TRBV7-9 to TRBJ1-2; D call uncertain. Germline-derived CDR1 and CDR2 are SEHNR and FQNEAQ (reference sequence). V lost 7 bases to trimming and J lost 5 bases, with 20 bases between them. The CDR3 loop spans 15 amino acids. The CDR3 region has the DNA TGTGCCAGCACCCCCGGAGGGCTCCACCCGTATGGCTACACCTTC. As protein: CASTPGGLHPYGYTF.

The chain combines TRBV19 with TRBJ2-1; TRBD2 agrees at 11 bases. Trimming took 5 bases from V and 3 from J; bases not matched to a gene: 9. This CDR3 has 17 residues. Germline CDR1 reads LNHDA; CDR2 reads SQIVND (reference sequence). CDR3: CASSASAGTSGYNEQFF. The CDR3 bases are TGTGCCAGTAGTGCCTCGGCCGGGACTAGCGGCTACAATGAGCAGTTCTTC.

This chain uses TRBV27 with TRBJ2-7; D ambiguous. The CDR3 has 14 amino acids. With 3 bases removed from V and 4 bases from J, the gap between germline ends came to 13 bases. The V gene's germline CDR1 is MNHEY and CDR2 SMNVEV (reference sequence). CDR3 loop: CASSFQPSVYEQYF. CDR3 sequence (DNA): TGTGCCAGCAGTTTTCAGCCGAGCGTTTACGAGCAGTACTTC.

This clone is a singleton in its sample. V usage is TRBV5-6 and J usage is TRBJ2-7; 9 positions match TRBD1. Germline V gene lookup returns CDR1 SGHDT and CDR2 YYEEEE. The CDR3 is made up of 15 amino acids. V shed 1 base, J shed 5 bases, and the junction held 7 bases outside the gene matches. The DNA of the CDR3 is TGTGCCAGCAGCTTGCCGGGACAGGGCTTGCACGAGCAGTACTTC. Residues: CASSLPGQGLHEQYF.

The J gene is TRBJ2-3, the V gene TRBV28; weak D call: TRBD2 (5 bases). Trimming removed 2 bases from V and 0 bases from J, with 12 bases in between. CDR1 and CDR2 from the germline V gene are MDHEN and SYDVKM. The CDR3 is 16 amino acids. CDR3 in amino acids: CASSLNNPGSTDTQYF. CDR3 coding DNA: TGTGCCAGCAGTTTAAACAACCCGGGGAGCACAGATACGCAGTATTTT. Filled out from reference TRBV28 and TRBJ2-3, the complete variable domain reads DVKVTQSSRYLVKRTGEKVFLECVQDMDHENMFWYRQDPGLGLRLIYFSYDVKMKEKGDIPEGYSVSREKKERFSLILESASTNQTSMYLCASSLNNPGSTDTQYFGPGTRLTVL.

The rearrangement joins TRBV19 to TRBJ1-1; D unclear. This CDR3 contains 15 residues. Germline CDR1 is LNHDA and CDR2 is SQIVND (reference sequence). The ends were cut back, 10 bases at V and 1 base at J, with 19 bases in the middle. This chain's CDR3 is CATTRGREGNTEAFF. CDR3 nucleotide sequence: TGTGCCACGACACGTGGGAGAGAAGGGAACACTGAAGCTTTCTTT.

The chain recombines TRBV5-6 with TRBJ2-7; D might be TRBD1 (6 bases). Looked up from germline, CDR1 is SGHDT and CDR2 is YYEEEE. This CDR3 region has 15 residues. The V and J ends lost 0 bases and 5 bases respectively, with 15 bases between them. CDR3 amino acids: CASSLARQGNDEQYF. The CDR3 DNA reads as TGTGCCAGCAGCTTGGCCCGGCAGGGGAACGACGAGCAGTACTTC.